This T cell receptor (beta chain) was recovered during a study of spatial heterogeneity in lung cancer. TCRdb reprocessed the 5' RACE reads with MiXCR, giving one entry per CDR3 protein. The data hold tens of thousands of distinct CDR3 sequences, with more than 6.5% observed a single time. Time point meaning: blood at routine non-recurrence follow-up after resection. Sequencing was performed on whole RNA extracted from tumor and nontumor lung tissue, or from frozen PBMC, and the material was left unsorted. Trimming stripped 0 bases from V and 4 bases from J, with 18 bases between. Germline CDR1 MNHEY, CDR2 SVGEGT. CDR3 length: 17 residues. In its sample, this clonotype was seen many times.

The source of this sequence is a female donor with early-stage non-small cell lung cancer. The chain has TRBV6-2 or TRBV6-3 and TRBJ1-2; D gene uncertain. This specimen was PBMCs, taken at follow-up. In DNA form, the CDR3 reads TGTGCCAGCAGTTACTCGAGTACGGCAAAAGGTTTCTATGGCTACACCTTC. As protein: CASSYSSTAKGFYGYTF.